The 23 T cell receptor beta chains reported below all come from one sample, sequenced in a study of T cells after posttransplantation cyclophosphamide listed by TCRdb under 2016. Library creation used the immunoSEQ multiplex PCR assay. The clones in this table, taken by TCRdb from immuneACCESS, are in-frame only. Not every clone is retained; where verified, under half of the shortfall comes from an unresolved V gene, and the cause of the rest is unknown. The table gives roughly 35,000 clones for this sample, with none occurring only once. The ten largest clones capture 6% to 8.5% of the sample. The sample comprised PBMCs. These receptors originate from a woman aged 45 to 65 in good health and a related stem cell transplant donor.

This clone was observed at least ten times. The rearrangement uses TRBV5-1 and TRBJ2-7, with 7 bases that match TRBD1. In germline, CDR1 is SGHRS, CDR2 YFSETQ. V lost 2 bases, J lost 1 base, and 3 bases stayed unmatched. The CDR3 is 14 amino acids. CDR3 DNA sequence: TGCGCCAGCAGCTTACAGGGACAGTCCTACGAGCAGTACTTC. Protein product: CASSLQGQSYEQYF.

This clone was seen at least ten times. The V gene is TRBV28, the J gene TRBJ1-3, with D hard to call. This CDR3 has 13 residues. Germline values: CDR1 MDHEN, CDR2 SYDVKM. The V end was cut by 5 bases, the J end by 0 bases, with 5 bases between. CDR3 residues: CASSQSSGNTIYF. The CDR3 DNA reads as TGTGCCAGCAGTCAGAGCTCTGGAAACACCATATATTTT.

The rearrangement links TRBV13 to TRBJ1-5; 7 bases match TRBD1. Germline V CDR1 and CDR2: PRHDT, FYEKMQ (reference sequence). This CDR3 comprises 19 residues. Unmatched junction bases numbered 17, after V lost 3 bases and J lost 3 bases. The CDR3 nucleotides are TGTGCCAGCAGCTTTACCGGGACAGAAGGCGGTAGGGACAATCAGCCCCAGCATTTT. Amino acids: CASSFTGTEGGRDNQPQHF.

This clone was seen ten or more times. CDR3 coding DNA: TGTGCCAGCAGCTCCGGACTAGTCGGAGTCAATGAGCAGTTCTTC. As protein: CASSSGLVGVNEQFF. The chain is built from TRBV11-3 and TRBJ2-1, with 7 bases identical to TRBD2. The J segment lost 6 bases and the V segment lost 4 bases, leaving 9 bases of the junction unmatched. This CDR3 comprises 15 residues. Germline V CDR1 and CDR2: SGHNT, YENEEA.

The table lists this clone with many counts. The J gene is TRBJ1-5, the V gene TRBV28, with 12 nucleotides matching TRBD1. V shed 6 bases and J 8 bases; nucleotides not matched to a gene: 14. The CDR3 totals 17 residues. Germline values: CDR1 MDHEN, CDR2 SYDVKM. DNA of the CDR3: TGTGCCAGCAGCCTTGGACCGGGACAGGGGGCGAGGAAGCCCCAGCATTTT. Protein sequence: CASSLGPGQGARKPQHF.

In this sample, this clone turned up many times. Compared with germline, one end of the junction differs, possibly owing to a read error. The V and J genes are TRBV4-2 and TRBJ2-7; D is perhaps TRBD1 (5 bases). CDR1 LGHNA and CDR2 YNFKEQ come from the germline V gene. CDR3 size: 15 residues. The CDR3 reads CASSQDRGFTEERYF. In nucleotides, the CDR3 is TGTGCCAGCAGCCAAGATAGGGGATTTACTGAGGAGCGGTACTTC.

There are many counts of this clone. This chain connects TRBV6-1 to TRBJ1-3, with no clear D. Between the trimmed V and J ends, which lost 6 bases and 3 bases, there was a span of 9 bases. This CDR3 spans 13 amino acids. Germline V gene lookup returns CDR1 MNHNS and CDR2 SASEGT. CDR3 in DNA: TGTGCCAGCAGGGGCAACAGTGGAAACACCATATATTTT. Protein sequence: CASRGNSGNTIYF.

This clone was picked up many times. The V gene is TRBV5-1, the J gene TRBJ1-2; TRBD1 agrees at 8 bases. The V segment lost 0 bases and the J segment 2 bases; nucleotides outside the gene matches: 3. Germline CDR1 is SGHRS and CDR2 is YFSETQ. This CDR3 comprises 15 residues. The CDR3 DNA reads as TGCGCCAGCAGCTTGGGGACAGGGTCAAACTATGGCTACACCTTC. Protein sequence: CASSLGTGSNYGYTF. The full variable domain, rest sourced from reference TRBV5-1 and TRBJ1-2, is KAGVTQTPRYLIKTRGQQVTLSCSPISGHRSVSWYQQTPGQGLQFLFEYFSETQRNKGNFPGRFSGRQFSNSRSEMNVSTLELGDSALYLCASSLGTGSNYGYTFGSGTRLTVV.

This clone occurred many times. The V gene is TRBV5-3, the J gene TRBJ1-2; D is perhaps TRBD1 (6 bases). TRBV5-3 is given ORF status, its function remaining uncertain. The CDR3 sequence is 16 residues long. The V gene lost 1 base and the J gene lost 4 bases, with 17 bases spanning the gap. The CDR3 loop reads CARSLNGGQGGYGYTF. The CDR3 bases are TGTGCCAGAAGCTTGAACGGGGGGCAGGGCGGCTATGGCTACACCTTC.

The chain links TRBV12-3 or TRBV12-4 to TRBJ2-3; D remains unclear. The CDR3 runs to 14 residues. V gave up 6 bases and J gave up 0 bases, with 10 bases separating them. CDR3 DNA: TGTGCCAGCAGAGCATCCCATAGCACAGATACGCAGTATTTT. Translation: CASRASHSTDTQYF.

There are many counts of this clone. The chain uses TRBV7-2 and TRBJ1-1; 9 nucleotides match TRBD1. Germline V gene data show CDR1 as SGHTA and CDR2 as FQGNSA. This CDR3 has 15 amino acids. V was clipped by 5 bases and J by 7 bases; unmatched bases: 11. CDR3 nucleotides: TGTGCCAGCAGCCCACAGTACGGGACAGGGAGTGAAGCTTTCTTT. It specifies CASSPQYGTGSEAFF.

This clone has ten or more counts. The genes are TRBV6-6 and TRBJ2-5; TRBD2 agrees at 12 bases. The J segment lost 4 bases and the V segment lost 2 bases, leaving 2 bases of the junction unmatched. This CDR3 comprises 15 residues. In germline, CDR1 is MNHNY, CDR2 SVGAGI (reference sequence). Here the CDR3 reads CASSYKTSGRETQYF. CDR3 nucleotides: TGTGCCAGCAGTTACAAGACTAGCGGGAGAGAGACCCAGTACTTC.

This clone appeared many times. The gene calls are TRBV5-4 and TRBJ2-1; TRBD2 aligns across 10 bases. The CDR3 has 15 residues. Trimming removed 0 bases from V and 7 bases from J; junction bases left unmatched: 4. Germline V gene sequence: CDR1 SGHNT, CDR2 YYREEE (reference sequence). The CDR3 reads CASSLAVSGRNEQFF. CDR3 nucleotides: TGTGCCAGCAGCTTGGCCGTTAGCGGGAGGAATGAGCAGTTCTTC.

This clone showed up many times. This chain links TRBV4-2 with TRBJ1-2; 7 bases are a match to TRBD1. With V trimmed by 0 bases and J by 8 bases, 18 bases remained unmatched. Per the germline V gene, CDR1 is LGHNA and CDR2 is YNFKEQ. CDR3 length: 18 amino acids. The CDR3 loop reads CASSQERGGYTGDDGYTF. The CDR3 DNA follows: TGTGCCAGCAGCCAAGAACGAGGCGGATATACAGGGGATGACGGCTACACCTTC.

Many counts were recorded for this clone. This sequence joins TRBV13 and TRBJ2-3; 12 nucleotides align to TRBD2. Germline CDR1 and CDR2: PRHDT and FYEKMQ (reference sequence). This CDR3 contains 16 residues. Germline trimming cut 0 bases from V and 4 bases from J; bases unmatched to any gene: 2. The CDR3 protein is CASSLGLAGGADTQYF. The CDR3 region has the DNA TGTGCCAGCAGCTTAGGCCTAGCGGGAGGGGCAGATACGCAGTATTTT.

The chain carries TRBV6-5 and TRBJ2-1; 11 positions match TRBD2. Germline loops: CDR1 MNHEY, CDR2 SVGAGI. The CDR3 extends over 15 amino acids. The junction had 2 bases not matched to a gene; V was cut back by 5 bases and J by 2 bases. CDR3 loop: CASSGGLAAYNEQFF. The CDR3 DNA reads TGTGCCAGCAGTGGGGGACTAGCGGCCTACAATGAGCAGTTCTTC.

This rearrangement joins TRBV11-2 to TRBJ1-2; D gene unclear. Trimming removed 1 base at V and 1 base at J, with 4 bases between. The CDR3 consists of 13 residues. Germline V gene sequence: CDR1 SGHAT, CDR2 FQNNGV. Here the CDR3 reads CASSLGLNYGYTF. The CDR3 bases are TGTGCCAGCAGCTTAGGACTTAACTATGGCTACACCTTC. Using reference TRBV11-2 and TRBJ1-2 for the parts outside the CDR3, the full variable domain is EAGVAQSPRYKIIEKRQSVAFWCNPISGHATLYWYQQILGQGPKLLIQFQNNGVVDDSQLPKDRFSAERLKGVDSTLKIQPAKLEDSAVYLCASSLGLNYGYTFGSGTRLTVV.

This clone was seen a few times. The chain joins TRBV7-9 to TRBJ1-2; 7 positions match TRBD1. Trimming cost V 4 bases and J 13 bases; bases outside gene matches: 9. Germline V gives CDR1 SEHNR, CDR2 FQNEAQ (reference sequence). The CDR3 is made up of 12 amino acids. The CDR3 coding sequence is TGTGCCAGCAGCTCCGTGACAGGGCCTTTCACCTTC. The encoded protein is CASSSVTGPFTF.

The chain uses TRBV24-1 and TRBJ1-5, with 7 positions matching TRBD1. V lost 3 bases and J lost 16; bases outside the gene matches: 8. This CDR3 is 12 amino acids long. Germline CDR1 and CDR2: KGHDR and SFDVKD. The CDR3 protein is CATSDPTGVEHF. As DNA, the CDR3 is TGTGCCACCAGTGATCCCACAGGGGTGGAACATTTT.

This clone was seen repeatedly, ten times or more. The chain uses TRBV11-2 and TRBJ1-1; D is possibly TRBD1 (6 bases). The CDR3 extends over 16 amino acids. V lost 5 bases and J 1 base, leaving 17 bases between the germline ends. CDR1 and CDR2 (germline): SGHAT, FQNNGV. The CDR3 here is CASSRKQGLTNTEAFF. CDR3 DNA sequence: TGTGCCAGCAGCCGGAAACAGGGCCTAACGAACACTGAAGCTTTCTTT.

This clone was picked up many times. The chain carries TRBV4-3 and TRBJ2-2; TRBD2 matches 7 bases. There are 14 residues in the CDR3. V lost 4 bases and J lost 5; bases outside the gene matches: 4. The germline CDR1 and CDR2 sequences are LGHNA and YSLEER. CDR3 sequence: CASSRGGTTGELFF. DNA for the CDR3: TGCGCCAGCAGCCGGGGGGGAACTACCGGGGAGCTGTTTTTT.

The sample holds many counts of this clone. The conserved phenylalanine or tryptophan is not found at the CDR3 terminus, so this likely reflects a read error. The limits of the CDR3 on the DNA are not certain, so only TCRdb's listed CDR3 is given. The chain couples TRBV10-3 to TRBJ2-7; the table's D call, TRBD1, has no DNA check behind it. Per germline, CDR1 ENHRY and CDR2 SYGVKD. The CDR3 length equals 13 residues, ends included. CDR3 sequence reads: CAISETRDRGLGL.

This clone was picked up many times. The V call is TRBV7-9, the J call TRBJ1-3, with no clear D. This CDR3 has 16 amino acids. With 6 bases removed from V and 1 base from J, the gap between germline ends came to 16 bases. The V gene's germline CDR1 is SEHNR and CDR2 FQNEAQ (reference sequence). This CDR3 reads CASSFPAARSGNTIYF. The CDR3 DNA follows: TGTGCCAGCAGTTTCCCCGCCGCCCGGTCTGGAAACACCATATATTTT.